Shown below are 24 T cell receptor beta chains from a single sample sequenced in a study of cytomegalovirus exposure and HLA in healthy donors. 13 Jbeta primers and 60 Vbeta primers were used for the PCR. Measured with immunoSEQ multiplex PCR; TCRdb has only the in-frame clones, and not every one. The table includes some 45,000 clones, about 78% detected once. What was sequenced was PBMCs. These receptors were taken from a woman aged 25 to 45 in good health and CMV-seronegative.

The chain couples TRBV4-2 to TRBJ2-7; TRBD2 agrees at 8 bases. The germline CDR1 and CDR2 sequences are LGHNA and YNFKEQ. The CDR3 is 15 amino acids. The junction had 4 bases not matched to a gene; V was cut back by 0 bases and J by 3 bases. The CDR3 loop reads CASSQEVAGFYEQYF. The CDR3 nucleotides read TGTGCCAGCAGCCAAGAGGTAGCGGGATTCTACGAGCAGTACTTC.

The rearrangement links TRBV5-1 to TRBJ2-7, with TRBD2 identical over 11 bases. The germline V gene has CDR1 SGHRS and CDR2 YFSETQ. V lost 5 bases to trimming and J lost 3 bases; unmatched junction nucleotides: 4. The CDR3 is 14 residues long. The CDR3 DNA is TGCGCCAGCAGGACTAGCGGGAATTTCTACGAGCAGTACTTC. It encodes CASRTSGNFYEQYF.

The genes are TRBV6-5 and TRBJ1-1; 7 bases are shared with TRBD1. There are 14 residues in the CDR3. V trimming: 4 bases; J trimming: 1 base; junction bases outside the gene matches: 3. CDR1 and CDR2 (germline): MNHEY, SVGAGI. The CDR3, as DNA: TGTGCCAGCAGTTCCCGGACAGGGAACACTGAAGCTTTCTTT. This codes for CASSSRTGNTEAFF.

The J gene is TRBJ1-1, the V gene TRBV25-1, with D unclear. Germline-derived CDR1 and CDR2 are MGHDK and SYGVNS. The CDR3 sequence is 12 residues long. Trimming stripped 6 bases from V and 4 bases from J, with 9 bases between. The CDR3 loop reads CASRSGSTEAFF. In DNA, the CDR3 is TGTGCCAGCAGGAGCGGCTCCACTGAAGCTTTCTTT.

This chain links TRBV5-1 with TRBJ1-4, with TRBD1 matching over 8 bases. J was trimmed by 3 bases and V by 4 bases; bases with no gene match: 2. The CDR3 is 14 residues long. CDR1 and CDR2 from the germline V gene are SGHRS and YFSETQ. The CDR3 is CASSKDRANEKLFF. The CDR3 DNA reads TGCGCCAGCAGCAAGGACAGGGCTAATGAAAAACTGTTTTTT.

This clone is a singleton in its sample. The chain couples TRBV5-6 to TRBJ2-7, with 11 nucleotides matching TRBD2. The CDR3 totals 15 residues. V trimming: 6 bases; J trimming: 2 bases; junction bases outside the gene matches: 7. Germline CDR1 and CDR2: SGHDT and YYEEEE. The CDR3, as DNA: TGTGCCAGCAACTTTGGACTAGCGGGTACCTACGAGCAGTACTTC. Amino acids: CASNFGLAGTYEQYF.

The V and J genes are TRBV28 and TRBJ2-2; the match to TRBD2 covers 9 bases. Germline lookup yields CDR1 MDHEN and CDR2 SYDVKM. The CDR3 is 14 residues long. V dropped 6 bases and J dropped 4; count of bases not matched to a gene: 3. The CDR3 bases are TGTGCCAGCAGGGCGGGGGGGATCACCGGGGAGCTGTTTTTT. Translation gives CASRAGGITGELFF. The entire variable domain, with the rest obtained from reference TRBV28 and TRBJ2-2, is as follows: DVKVTQSSRYLVKRTGEKVFLECVQDMDHENMFWYRQDPGLGLRLIYFSYDVKMKEKGDIPEGYSVSREKKERFSLILESASTNQTSMYLCASRAGGITGELFFGEGSRLTVL.

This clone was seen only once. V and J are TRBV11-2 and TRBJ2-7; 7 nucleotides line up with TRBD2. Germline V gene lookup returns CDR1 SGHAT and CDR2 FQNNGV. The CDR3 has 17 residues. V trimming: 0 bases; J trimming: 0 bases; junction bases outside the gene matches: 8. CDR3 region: CASSLDLDRDYSYEQYF. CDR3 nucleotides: TGTGCCAGCAGCTTAGATCTCGATCGGGACTACTCCTACGAGCAGTACTTC.

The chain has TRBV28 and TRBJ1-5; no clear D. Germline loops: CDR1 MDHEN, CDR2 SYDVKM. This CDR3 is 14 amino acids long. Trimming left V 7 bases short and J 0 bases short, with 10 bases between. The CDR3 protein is CASTASYSNQPQHF. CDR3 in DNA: TGTGCCAGCACCGCGAGCTATAGCAATCAGCCCCAGCATTTT.

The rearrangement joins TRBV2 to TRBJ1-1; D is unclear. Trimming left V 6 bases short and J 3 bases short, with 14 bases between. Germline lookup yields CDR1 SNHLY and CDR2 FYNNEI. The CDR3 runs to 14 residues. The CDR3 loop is CASRVWSGDTEAFF. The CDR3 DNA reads TGTGCCAGCAGGGTGTGGAGCGGAGACACTGAAGCTTTCTTT. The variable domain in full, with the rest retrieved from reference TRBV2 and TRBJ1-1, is EPEVTQTPSHQVTQMGQEVILRCVPISNHLYFYWYRQILGQKVEFLVSFYNNEISEKSEIFDDQFSVERPDGSNFTLKIRSTKLEDSAMYFCASRVWSGDTEAFFGQGTRLTVV.

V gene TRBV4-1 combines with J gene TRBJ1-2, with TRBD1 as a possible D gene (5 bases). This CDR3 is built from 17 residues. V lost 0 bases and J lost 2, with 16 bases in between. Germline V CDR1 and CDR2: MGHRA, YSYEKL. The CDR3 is CASSQEGSSRGNYGYTF. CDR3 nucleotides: TGCGCCAGCAGCCAAGAAGGGTCCTCGCGGGGGAACTATGGCTACACCTTC.

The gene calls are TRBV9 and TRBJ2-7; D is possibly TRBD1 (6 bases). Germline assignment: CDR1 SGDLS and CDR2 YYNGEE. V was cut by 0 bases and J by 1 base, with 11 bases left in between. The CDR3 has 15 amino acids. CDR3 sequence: CASSVEGHWSYEQYF. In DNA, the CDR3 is TGTGCCAGCAGCGTAGAGGGACACTGGTCCTACGAGCAGTACTTC.

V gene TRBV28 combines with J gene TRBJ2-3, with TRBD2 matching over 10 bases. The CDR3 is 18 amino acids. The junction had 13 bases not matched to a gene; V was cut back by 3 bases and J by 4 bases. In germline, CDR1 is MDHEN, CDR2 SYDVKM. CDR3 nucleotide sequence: TGTGCCAGCAGTTTGGGGCTAGCGGGAGACACGCGGCCAGATACGCAGTATTTT. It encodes CASSLGLAGDTRPDTQYF.

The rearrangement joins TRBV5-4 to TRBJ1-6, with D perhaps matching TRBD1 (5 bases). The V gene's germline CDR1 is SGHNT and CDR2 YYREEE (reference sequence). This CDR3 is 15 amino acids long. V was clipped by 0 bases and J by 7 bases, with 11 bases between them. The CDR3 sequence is CASSLDPGLNSPLHF. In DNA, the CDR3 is TGTGCCAGCAGCTTGGATCCAGGGTTGAATTCACCCCTCCACTTT.

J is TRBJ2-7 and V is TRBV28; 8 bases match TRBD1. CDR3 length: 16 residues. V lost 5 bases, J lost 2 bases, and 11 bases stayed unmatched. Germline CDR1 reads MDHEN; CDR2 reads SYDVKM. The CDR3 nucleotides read TGTGCCAGCAGTACCCCCCGGACAGGGCAAACCTACGAGCAGTACTTC. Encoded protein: CASSTPRTGQTYEQYF. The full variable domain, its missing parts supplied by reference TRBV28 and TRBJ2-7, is DVKVTQSSRYLVKRTGEKVFLECVQDMDHENMFWYRQDPGLGLRLIYFSYDVKMKEKGDIPEGYSVSREKKERFSLILESASTNQTSMYLCASSTPRTGQTYEQYFGPGTRLTVT.

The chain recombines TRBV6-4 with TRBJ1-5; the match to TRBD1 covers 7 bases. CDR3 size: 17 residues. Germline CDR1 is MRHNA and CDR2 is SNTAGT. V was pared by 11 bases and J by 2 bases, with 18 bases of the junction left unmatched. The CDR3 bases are TGTGCCGGTAGAACAGGGGAAAGGGCCCTGGGCAATCAGCCCCAGCATTTT. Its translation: CAGRTGERALGNQPQHF.

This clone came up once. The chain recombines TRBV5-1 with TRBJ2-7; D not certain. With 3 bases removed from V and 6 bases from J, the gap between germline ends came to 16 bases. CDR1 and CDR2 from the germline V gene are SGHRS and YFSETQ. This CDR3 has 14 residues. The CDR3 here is CASSSSVGDPEQYF. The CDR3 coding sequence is TGCGCCAGCAGCTCAAGCGTCGGCGACCCCGAGCAGTACTTC.

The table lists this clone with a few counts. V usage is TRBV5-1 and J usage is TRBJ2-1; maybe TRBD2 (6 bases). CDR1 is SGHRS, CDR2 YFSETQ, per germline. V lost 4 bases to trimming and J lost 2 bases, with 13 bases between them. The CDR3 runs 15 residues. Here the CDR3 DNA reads TGCGCCAGCAGCGGGACTCAAAACCCCTACAATGAGCAGTTCTTC. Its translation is CASSGTQNPYNEQFF.

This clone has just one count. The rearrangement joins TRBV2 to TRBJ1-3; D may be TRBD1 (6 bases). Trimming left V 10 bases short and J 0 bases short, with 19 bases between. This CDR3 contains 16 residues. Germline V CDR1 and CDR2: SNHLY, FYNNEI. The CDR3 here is CAILGSPGDSGNTIYF. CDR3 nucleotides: TGTGCCATACTGGGGTCGCCAGGGGACTCTGGAAACACCATATATTTT.

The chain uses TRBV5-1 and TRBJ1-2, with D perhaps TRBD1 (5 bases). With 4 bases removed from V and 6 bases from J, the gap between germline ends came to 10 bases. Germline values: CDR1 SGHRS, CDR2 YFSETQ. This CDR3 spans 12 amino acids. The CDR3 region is CASSIDRNGYTF. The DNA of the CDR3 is TGCGCCAGCAGCATTGACAGAAATGGCTACACCTTC.

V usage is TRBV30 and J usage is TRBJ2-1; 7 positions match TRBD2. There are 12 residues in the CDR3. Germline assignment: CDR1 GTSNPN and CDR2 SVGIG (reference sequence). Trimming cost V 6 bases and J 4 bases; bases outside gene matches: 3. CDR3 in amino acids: CACTGRYNEQFF. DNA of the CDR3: TGTGCCTGTACCGGGAGGTACAATGAGCAGTTCTTC.

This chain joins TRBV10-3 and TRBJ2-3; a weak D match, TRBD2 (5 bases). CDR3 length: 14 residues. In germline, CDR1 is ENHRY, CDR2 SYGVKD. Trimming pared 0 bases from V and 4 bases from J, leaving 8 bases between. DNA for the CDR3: TGTGCCATCAGTGAGTCATCCGGGGCAGATACGCAGTATTTT. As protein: CAISESSGADTQYF.

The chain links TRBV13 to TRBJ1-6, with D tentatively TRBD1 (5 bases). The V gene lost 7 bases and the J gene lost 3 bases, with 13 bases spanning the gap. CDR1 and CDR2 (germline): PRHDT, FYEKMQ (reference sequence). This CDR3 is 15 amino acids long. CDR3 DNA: TGTGCCAGCACCGGAGACAGTTTCTATAATTCACCCCTCCACTTT. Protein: CASTGDSFYNSPLHF.

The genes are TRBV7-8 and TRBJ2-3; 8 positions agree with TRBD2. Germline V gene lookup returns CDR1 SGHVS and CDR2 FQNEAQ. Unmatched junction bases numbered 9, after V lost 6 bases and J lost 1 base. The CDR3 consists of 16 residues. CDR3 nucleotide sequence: TGTGCCAGCAGATCGCGGGGGCGGGGGGGCACAGATACGCAGTATTTT. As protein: CASRSRGRGGTDTQYF.